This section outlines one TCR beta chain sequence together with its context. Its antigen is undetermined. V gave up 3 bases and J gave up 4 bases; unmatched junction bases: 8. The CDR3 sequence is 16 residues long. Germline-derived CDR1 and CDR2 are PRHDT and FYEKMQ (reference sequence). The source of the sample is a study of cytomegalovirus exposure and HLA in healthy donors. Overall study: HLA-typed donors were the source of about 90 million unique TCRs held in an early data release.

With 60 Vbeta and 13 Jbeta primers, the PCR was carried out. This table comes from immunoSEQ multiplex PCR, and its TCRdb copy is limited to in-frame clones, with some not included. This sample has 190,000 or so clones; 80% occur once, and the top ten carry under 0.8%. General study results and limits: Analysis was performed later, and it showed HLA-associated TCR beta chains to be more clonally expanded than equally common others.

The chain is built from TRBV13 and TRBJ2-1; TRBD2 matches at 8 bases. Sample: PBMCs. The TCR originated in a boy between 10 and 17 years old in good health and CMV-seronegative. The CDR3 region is CASSFPTAGDYNEQFF. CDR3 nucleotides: TGTGCCAGCAGCTTCCCTACAGCGGGAGATTACAATGAGCAGTTCTTC.